One sample yielded the 13 T cell receptor beta chains listed below, sequenced in a study of liver allograft versus peripheral blood T cells. For the study at large: Blood and transplanted-liver T cell receptor repertoires from recipients were compared.

TCRdb reprocessed the reads via MiXCR and lists one record per CDR3 protein. The sample lists around 370 distinct CDR3 sequences; 25% were seen once. The receptors originated from a human patient who had a liver transplant. The graft donor may have given rise to some T cells.

In its sample, this clonotype ranks as medium-sized. This CDR3 is CATSDTRGQNTDTQYF. CDR3 DNA: TGTGCCACCAGTGACACTAGAGGACAAAACACAGATACGCAGTATTTT. The gene calls are TRBV24-1 and TRBJ2-3; D could derive from TRBD1 or TRBD2 (5 bases each). The germline V gene has CDR1 KGHDR and CDR2 SFDVKD. This CDR3 has 16 residues. V was cut by 4 bases and J by 2 bases, with 15 bases left in between.

By sample share, this clonotype is large. J is TRBJ1-6 and V is TRBV6-6; D unresolved. Deletions cut 0 bases from V and 0 bases from J, with 6 bases between. This CDR3 contains 16 residues. CDR1 MNHNY and CDR2 SVGAGI come from the germline V gene (reference sequence). This chain's CDR3 is CASSYSESSYNSPLHF. CDR3 DNA sequence: TGTGCCAGCAGTTACTCGGAGAGCTCCTATAATTCACCCCTCCACTTT.

As concerns this clonotype: This is likely an artifact of a read error, given a far larger clone one base away. The chain joins TRBV6-5 to TRBJ2-7; D could derive from TRBD1 or TRBD2 (6 bases each). The end of the DNA aligns better with TRBJ2-1, so the J call may be wrong. The CDR3 spans 17 residues. Germline lookup yields CDR1 MNHEY and CDR2 SVGAGI. The CDR3, as DNA: TGTGCCAGCAGTTTCTCGATTCCGGGGGCCTCCCGCAATGAGCAGTTCTTC. It encodes CASSFSIPGASRNEQFF.

This chain joins TRBV20-1 and TRBJ2-1, with D unclear. From germline, CDR1 is DFQATT and CDR2 SNEGSKA (reference sequence). V gave up 5 bases and J gave up 3 bases, with 5 bases separating them. The CDR3 contains 11 residues. DNA for the CDR3: TGCAGTGCTTGGAGCTACAATGAGCAGTTCTTC. Protein: CSAWSYNEQFF.

This clonotype was seen a handful of times. The chain couples TRBV12-3 or TRBV12-4 to TRBJ1-1; 9 bases are shared with TRBD1. The CDR3 is 15 amino acids. V dropped 6 bases and J dropped 1; count of bases not matched to a gene: 6. Here the CDR3 DNA reads TGTGCCAGCAGGGGCTGGGACAGGGCGAACACTGAAGCTTTCTTT. It codes for CASRGWDRANTEAFF.

This clonotype is deemed large. This chain uses TRBV7-9 with TRBJ2-7, with D perhaps TRBD2 (6 bases). Germline V gene data show CDR1 as SEHNR and CDR2 as FQNEAQ (reference sequence). The CDR3 covers 15 residues. V gave up 5 bases and J gave up 7 bases, with 21 bases separating them. CDR3 sequence: CASSAPGTQYVEQYF. The CDR3 nucleotides read TGTGCCAGCAGCGCCCCCGGGACTCAGTACGTAGAGCAGTACTTC. The full variable domain, rest sourced from reference TRBV7-9 and TRBJ2-7, is DTGVSQNPRHKITKRGQNVTFRCDPISEHNRLYWYRQTLGQGPEFLTYFQNEAQLEKSRLLSDRFSAERPKGSFSTLEIQRTEQGDSAMYLCASSAPGTQYVEQYFGPGTRLTVT.

This clonotype was observed at least ten times. The chain recombines TRBV7-2 with TRBJ2-5; D could derive from TRBD1 or TRBD2 (5 bases each). Trimming left V 4 bases short and J 2 bases short, with 14 bases between. The germline V gene encodes CDR1 SGHTA and CDR2 FQGNSA. The CDR3 is 15 amino acids. CDR3 residues: CASSWGSQRQETQYF. The CDR3 region has the DNA TGTGCCAGCAGCTGGGGGAGCCAGCGGCAAGAGACCCAGTACTTC.

This clonotype is large. The J gene is TRBJ2-3, the V gene TRBV19, with 9 bases identical to TRBD2. The V gene's germline CDR1 is LNHDA and CDR2 SQIVND (reference sequence). The CDR3 spans 18 residues. V trimming: 5 bases; J trimming: 1 base; junction bases outside the gene matches: 13. CDR3 region: CASSWTLTSGSRTDTQYF. CDR3 nucleotide sequence: TGTGCCAGTAGTTGGACTTTGACTAGCGGTAGCCGCACAGATACGCAGTATTTT.

In its sample, this clonotype is large (0.1 to 1%). The chain combines TRBV7-2 with TRBJ1-5, with D perhaps matching TRBD1 (6 bases). Germline lookup yields CDR1 SGHTA and CDR2 FQGNSA. V lost 5 bases and J 7 bases, leaving 12 bases between the germline ends. The CDR3 has 13 residues. CDR3 sequence (DNA): TGTGCCAGCAGCCTGGCGCAGGGGCAGCCCCAGCATTTT. This gives the protein CASSLAQGQPQHF.

This clonotype was detected a few times. V gene TRBV11-2 combines with J gene TRBJ2-1, with D possibly being TRBD1 or TRBD2 (6 bases each). From germline, CDR1 is SGHAT and CDR2 FQNNGV. The CDR3 runs 14 residues. The ends were cut back, 7 bases at V and 10 bases at J, with 20 bases in the middle. The CDR3 DNA is TGTGCCAGCACCAAAGGGGGGCCCGGCCACGAGCAGTTCTTC. Translated: CASTKGGPGHEQFF. Variable domain in full (rest from reference TRBV11-2 and TRBJ2-1): EAGVAQSPRYKIIEKRQSVAFWCNPISGHATLYWYQQILGQGPKLLIQFQNNGVVDDSQLPKDRFSAERLKGVDSTLKIQPAKLEDSAVYLCASTKGGPGHEQFFGPGTRLTVL.

This clonotype rates as large. The rearrangement joins TRBV6-2 or TRBV6-3 to TRBJ2-1; no clear D gene. The CDR3 spans 15 residues. The V end lost 2 bases, the J end lost 1 base, and 9 bases lay between the germline ends. CDR1 is MNHEY, CDR2 SVGEGT, per germline. This CDR3 is CASSYSAKSYNEQFF. Written as DNA, the CDR3 is TGTGCCAGCAGTTACAGCGCTAAATCCTACAATGAGCAGTTCTTC.

By frequency in the sample, this clonotype is large. V gene TRBV6-5 combines with J gene TRBJ2-7; 9 bases align to TRBD1. The CDR3 consists of 15 residues. The germline gives CDR1 MNHEY, CDR2 SVGAGI. Germline trimming cut 6 bases from V and 3 bases from J; bases unmatched to any gene: 9. The chain's CDR3 is CASRVTGTGIYEQYF. The CDR3 nucleotides read TGTGCCAGCAGGGTCACCGGGACAGGGATCTACGAGCAGTACTTC.

By share, this clonotype counts as medium-sized (0.01 to 0.1%). The V and J genes are TRBV5-5 and TRBJ2-5; D tentatively reads TRBD1 or TRBD2 (5 bases each). Trimming took off 6 bases at V and 3 bases at J, with 12 bases between the two ends. CDR1 SGHKS and CDR2 YYEKEE come from the germline V gene (reference sequence). The CDR3 loop spans 13 amino acids. CDR3 nucleotide sequence: TGTGCCAGCATGAGGGGTAACGAAGAGACCCAGTACTTC. It yields the protein CASMRGNEETQYF.